These 18 T cell receptor beta chains were sequenced from one sample in a study of T cell responses to AZD1222 COVID-19 vaccine. Produced via immunoSEQ multiplex PCR; TCRdb's table is partial and in-frame only. The sample includes some 150,000 clones, about 91% of them seen just once. Sequencing used peripheral blood, obtained on day 0 of MenACWY control vaccination. These receptors all stem from an adult in good health.

This clone was recorded only once. This sequence joins TRBV18 and TRBJ2-2; D is undetermined. The ends were cut back, 4 bases at V and 1 base at J, with 4 bases in the middle. This CDR3 region has 13 residues. CDR1 KGHSH and CDR2 LQKENI come from the germline V gene. The chain's CDR3 is CASSLLNTGELFF. In nucleotides, the CDR3 is TGTGCCAGCTCACTGCTGAACACCGGGGAGCTGTTTTTT.

This rearrangement joins TRBV27 to TRBJ2-5, with 9 nucleotides matching TRBD1. In germline, CDR1 is MNHEY, CDR2 SMNVEV (reference sequence). V trimming: 5 bases; J trimming: 4 bases; junction bases outside the gene matches: 8. The CDR3 has 15 residues. CDR3: CASSKRDRVPETQYF. CDR3 nucleotides: TGTGCCAGCAGTAAAAGGGACAGGGTCCCAGAGACCCAGTACTTC.

V usage is TRBV7-3 and J usage is TRBJ2-1, with D tentatively TRBD1 or TRBD2 (5 bases each). CDR3 length equals 16 residues. V shed 2 bases and J shed 0 bases, with 11 bases lying between them. The germline CDR1 and CDR2 sequences are SGHTA and FQGTGA. DNA for the CDR3: TGTGCCAGCAGCTTACGTGGGGGTCTCTCCTACAATGAGCAGTTCTTC. Amino acid sequence: CASSLRGGLSYNEQFF.

The chain has TRBV19 and TRBJ2-7; D call uncertain. The ends were cut back, 6 bases at V and 6 bases at J, with 15 bases in the middle. The CDR3 has 13 amino acids. CDR1 and CDR2 from the germline V gene are LNHDA and SQIVND (reference sequence). DNA for the CDR3: TGTGCCAGTAGACCCCCCTTAGCACGCGAGCAGTACTTC. As protein: CASRPPLAREQYF. Drawing the rest from reference TRBV19 and TRBJ2-7, the complete variable domain is DGGITQSPKYLFRKEGQNVTLSCEQNLNHDAMYWYRQDPGQGLRLIYYSQIVNDFQKGDIAEGYSVSREKKESFPLTVTSAQKNPTAFYLCASRPPLAREQYFGPGTRLTVT.

The chain recombines TRBV28 with TRBJ1-5, with a weak D call TRBD1 (6 bases). This CDR3 comprises 16 residues. Deletions cut 7 bases from V and 10 bases from J, with 26 bases between. CDR1 and CDR2 from the germline V gene are MDHEN and SYDVKM. The CDR3 loop is CASTLGGGIGLEPQHF. CDR3 coding DNA: TGTGCCAGCACCTTAGGGGGGGGGATAGGTTTGGAACCCCAGCATTTT.

The V and J genes are TRBV4-1 and TRBJ1-2; maybe TRBD1 (5 bases). CDR3 length: 15 residues. V lost 1 base to trimming and J lost 9 bases, with 18 bases between them. Germline-derived CDR1 and CDR2 are MGHRA and YSYEKL. The CDR3 region is CASSQGPGLFRSYTF. In nucleotides, the CDR3 is TGCGCCAGCAGCCAAGGTCCGGGGCTGTTTAGGAGCTACACCTTC.

This chain joins TRBV7-8 and TRBJ1-1; 7 nucleotides line up with TRBD1. The CDR3 has 13 amino acids. Trimming cost V 6 bases and J 5 bases; bases outside gene matches: 6. Germline CDR1 SGHVS, CDR2 FQNEAQ. DNA of the CDR3: TGTGCCAGCAGTACGACAGGGATGACTGAAGCTTTCTTT. Residues: CASSTTGMTEAFF.

The gene calls are TRBV7-9 and TRBJ2-7, with TRBD1 matching 8 bases. Per the germline V gene, CDR1 is SEHNR and CDR2 is FQNEAQ (reference sequence). The CDR3 consists of 15 residues. V lost 1 base and J lost 2; bases outside the gene matches: 4. The CDR3, as DNA: TGTGCCAGCAGCTTAGGTTGGACAGGGACCTACGAGCAGTACTTC. Translation: CASSLGWTGTYEQYF.

The chain employs TRBV15 and TRBJ1-2; D is undetermined. This CDR3 has 15 residues. The V end was cut by 0 bases, the J end by 7 bases, with 15 bases between. Per the germline V gene, CDR1 is LNHNV and CDR2 is YYDKDF (reference sequence). CDR3 bases: TGTGCCACCAGCAGAGATAGTGGTACAGTGGGTGGCTACACCTTC. This codes for CATSRDSGTVGGYTF. The complete variable domain, with remaining parts taken from reference TRBV15 and TRBJ1-2, reads DAMVIQNPRYQVTQFGKPVTLSCSQTLNHNVMYWYQQKSSQAPKLLFHYYDKDFNNEADTPDNFQSRRPNTSFCFLDIRSPGLGDTAMYLCATSRDSGTVGGYTFGSGTRLTVV.

This clone was found a few times. Germline and junction disagree at one end, which may indicate a read error. The rearrangement joins TRBV5-8 to TRBJ2-7, with D uncertain. The CDR3 length is 12 residues. The germline CDR1 and CDR2 sequences are SGHTS and YDEGEE. The CDR3 loop is CASSNSRRPTHF. In DNA, the CDR3 is TGTGCCAGCAGCAATTCACGTCGGCCGACGCACTTC.

CDR3 region: CSVEGDKNTEAFF. Here the CDR3 DNA reads TGCAGCGTTGAAGGGGACAAGAACACTGAAGCTTTCTTT. This chain connects TRBV29-1 to TRBJ1-1; D might be TRBD1 (6 bases). Trimming cost V 1 base and J 1 base, with 7 bases left between them. Germline CDR1 and CDR2: SQVTM and ANQGSEA. CDR3 length: 13 residues.

This clone was counted a single time. The chain couples TRBV6-2 or TRBV6-3 to TRBJ2-7; 7 bases are a match to TRBD2. From germline, CDR1 is MNHEY and CDR2 SVGEGT. With V trimmed by 4 bases and J by 0 bases, 6 bases remained unmatched. This CDR3 is 15 amino acids long. CDR3 region: CASSSRIAGSYEQYF. The CDR3 DNA sequence: TGTGCCAGCAGTTCGAGAATAGCGGGCTCCTACGAGCAGTACTTC.

In DNA, the CDR3 is TGTGCCAGCAGTTTGTTATGGGAGGGAGGCACTGAAGCTTTCTTT. Translation gives CASSLLWEGGTEAFF. The V call is TRBV27, the J call TRBJ1-1; D unresolved. The CDR3 consists of 15 residues. Per germline, CDR1 MNHEY and CDR2 SMNVEV (reference sequence). V lost 3 bases and J lost 4, with 15 bases in between.

The V and J genes are TRBV7-2 and TRBJ1-4; weak D call: TRBD1 (6 bases). Germline V CDR1 and CDR2: SGHTA, FQGNSA. With 4 bases removed from V and 15 bases from J, the gap between germline ends came to 15 bases. The CDR3 has 12 amino acids. CDR3 DNA sequence: TGTGCCAGCAGCTCCTTAACAGGGTGGATGTTTTTT. Protein product: CASSSLTGWMFF.

This clone was seen once. The chain is built from TRBV6-5 and TRBJ1-4; D is unresolved. V was trimmed by 7 bases and J by 8 bases, leaving 17 bases between them. This CDR3 has 14 residues. The germline V gene encodes CDR1 MNHEY and CDR2 SVGAGI. CDR3 sequence (DNA): TGTGCCAGCATGAATGGAGGGTCAGGCGAAAAACTGTTTTTT. Protein sequence: CASMNGGSGEKLFF.

The chain's CDR3 is CASSLGGRSTDTQYF. DNA of the CDR3: TGTGCCAGCAGCTTAGGCGGGAGGTCCACAGATACGCAGTATTTT. The chain recombines TRBV5-4 with TRBJ2-3; TRBD2 agrees at 8 bases. V lost 2 bases to trimming and J lost 2 bases; unmatched junction nucleotides: 4. CDR3 size: 15 residues. The germline V gene encodes CDR1 SGHNT and CDR2 YYREEE (reference sequence).

DNA of the CDR3: TGCGCCAGCAGCTTGGTCTTCTTCTCTGGGGCCAACGTCCTGACTTTC. This translates into CASSLVFFSGANVLTF. The V gene is TRBV5-1, the J gene TRBJ2-6; the D is unclear. The CDR3 covers 16 residues. The ends were cut back, 0 bases at V and 0 bases at J, with 7 bases in the middle. CDR1 is SGHRS, CDR2 YFSETQ, per germline.

The V gene is TRBV12-3 or TRBV12-4, the J gene TRBJ1-1; 9 nucleotides line up with TRBD1. The CDR3 has 12 amino acids. V was clipped by 0 bases and J by 10 bases; unmatched bases: 0. Here the CDR3 DNA reads TGTGCCAGCAGTTTAGCGGACAGGGGAGCTTTCTTT. Its translation is CASSLADRGAFF.